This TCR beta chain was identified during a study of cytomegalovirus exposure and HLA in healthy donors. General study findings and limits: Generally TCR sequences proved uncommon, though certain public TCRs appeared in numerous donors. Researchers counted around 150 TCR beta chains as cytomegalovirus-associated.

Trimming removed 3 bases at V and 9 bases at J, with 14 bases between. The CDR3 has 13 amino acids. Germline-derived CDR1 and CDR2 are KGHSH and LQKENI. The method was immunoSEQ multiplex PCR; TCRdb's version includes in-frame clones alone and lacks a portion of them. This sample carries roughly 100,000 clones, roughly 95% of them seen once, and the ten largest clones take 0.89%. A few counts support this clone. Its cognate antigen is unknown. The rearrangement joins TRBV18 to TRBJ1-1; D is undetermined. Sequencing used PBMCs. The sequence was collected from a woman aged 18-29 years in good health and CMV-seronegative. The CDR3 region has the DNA TGTGCCAGCTCACCCGTTGAGGCAGACCAAGCTTTCTTT. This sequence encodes CASSPVEADQAFF.